The 20 T cell receptor beta chains listed next were all sequenced from one sample in a study of identical twins. TCRdb re-analysed the 5' RACE reads in MiXCR, keeping a single row per CDR3 protein. This sample carries 420,000 or so distinct CDR3 sequences, around 18% of them seen once, and the ten largest clones take 12%. The sequenced sample was naive T cells sorted from blood. These receptors all stem from a man aged 50-60 years in good health.

The chain carries TRBV9 and TRBJ1-4; 7 bases match TRBD1. The CDR3 consists of 15 residues. V dropped 3 bases and J dropped 3; count of bases not matched to a gene: 5. Germline-derived CDR1 and CDR2 are SGDLS and YYNGEE. The CDR3 coding sequence is TGTGCCAGCAGCGCTGGACAGGTCCCTAATGAAAAACTGTTTTTT. Amino acid sequence: CASSAGQVPNEKLFF.

There are a few counts of this clonotype. This chain connects TRBV15 to TRBJ2-4; D may match TRBD1 or TRBD2 (6 bases each). V lost 2 bases to trimming and J lost 2 bases, with 13 bases between them. The CDR3 is 16 residues long. CDR1 and CDR2 (germline): LNHNV, YYDKDF (reference sequence). The CDR3 DNA reads TGTGCCACCAGCAGACAGGGGACTTTAACCAAAAACATTCAGTACTTC. Residues: CATSRQGTLTKNIQYF.

The V and J genes are TRBV7-9 and TRBJ2-2, with 10 bases fitting TRBD1. J lost 7 bases, V lost 6 bases, and 14 bases had no gene match. This CDR3 comprises 17 residues. Germline CDR1 is SEHNR and CDR2 is FQNEAQ (reference sequence). For the CDR3, the DNA is TGTGCCAGCAGACCATTCCCGGGACAGGGGCCCAGCGGGGAGCTGTTTTTT. It codes for CASRPFPGQGPSGELFF.

This clonotype was recorded at least ten times. As DNA, the CDR3 is TGCGCCAGCAGCCAAGTTGCGGCAAGCACAGATACGCAGTATTTT. Translated, it gives CASSQVAASTDTQYF. This sequence joins TRBV4-3 and TRBJ2-3; D remains ambiguous. The CDR3 is 15 amino acids. Germline V lookup: CDR1 LGHNA, CDR2 YSLEER. V lost 1 base to trimming and J lost 0 bases, with 8 bases between them.

This chain connects TRBV5-4 to TRBJ2-1; 9 nucleotides agree with TRBD2. V dropped 3 bases and J dropped 7; count of bases not matched to a gene: 11. Germline V gene lookup returns CDR1 SGHNT and CDR2 YYREEE (reference sequence). The CDR3 extends over 16 amino acids. As DNA, the CDR3 is TGTGCCAGCAGCTGGGGTCCCGCTAGCGGGATGAATGAGCAGTTCTTC. Its translation: CASSWGPASGMNEQFF.

This chain joins TRBV30 and TRBJ1-5; D remains unclear. V was trimmed by 0 bases and J by 5 bases, leaving 8 bases between them. Germline V gene lookup returns CDR1 GTSNPN and CDR2 SVGIG (reference sequence). The CDR3 spans 13 residues. CDR3 DNA: TGTGCCTGGAGTGTACTTCGGGATCAGCCCCAGCATTTT. Its translation is CAWSVLRDQPQHF.

In this sample, this clonotype turned up many times. The chain has TRBV29-1 and TRBJ2-3, with no clear D. V was trimmed by 4 bases and J by 0 bases, leaving 11 bases between them. This CDR3 is 14 amino acids long. Germline V CDR1 and CDR2: SQVTM, ANQGSEA. The CDR3 is CSVATYGSTDTQYF. CDR3 nucleotides: TGCAGCGTTGCGACATACGGTAGCACAGATACGCAGTATTTT.

The chain links TRBV27 to TRBJ2-3, with D hard to call. Trimming shortened V by 6 bases and J by 2 bases, and 6 bases separated the two germline ends. This CDR3 is 12 amino acids long. Germline CDR1 and CDR2: MNHEY and SMNVEV (reference sequence). The DNA of the CDR3 is TGTGCCAGCAGACACATCACAGATACGCAGTATTTT. Protein sequence: CASRHITDTQYF.

This clonotype occurred many times. This rearrangement joins TRBV5-1 to TRBJ1-1, with D possibly matching TRBD1 (6 bases). V gave up 0 bases and J gave up 6 bases, with 12 bases separating them. The germline gives CDR1 SGHRS, CDR2 YFSETQ. The CDR3 contains 14 residues. Here the CDR3 reads CASSLGRGGSEAFF. CDR3 coding DNA: TGCGCCAGCAGCTTGGGCAGGGGCGGTTCTGAAGCTTTCTTT.

This clonotype turned up a few times. One end of the junction is discordant with germline, which a read error may explain. The genes are TRBV7-6 and TRBJ1-4; 12 bases map to TRBD1. The germline CDR1 and CDR2 sequences are SGHVS and FNYEAQ. This CDR3 contains 17 residues. The CDR3 is CASSLVPPGTGGEKLFF. In DNA form, the CDR3 reads TGTGCCAGCAGTTTAGTACCCCCCGGGACAGGGGGCGAAAAACTGTTTTTT. Full variable domain (missing parts from reference TRBV7-6 and TRBJ1-4): GAGVSQSPRYKVTKRGQDVALRCDPISGHVSLYWYRQALGQGPEFLTYFNYEAQQDKSGLPNDRFSAERPEGSISTLTIQRTEQRDSAMYRCASSLVPPGTGGEKLFFGSGTQLSVL.

CDR3 amino acids: CASGRTVNTEAFF. The CDR3 DNA sequence: TGTGCCAGCGGAAGGACCGTGAACACTGAAGCTTTCTTT. The gene calls are TRBV9 and TRBJ1-1; D remains ambiguous. Germline values: CDR1 SGDLS, CDR2 YYNGEE. V was trimmed by 7 bases and J by 0 bases, leaving 10 bases between them. The CDR3 loop spans 13 amino acids.

This clonotype was picked up many times. The CDR3 nucleotides are TGTGCCAGCAGACCTACAGGGGGGTACTATGGCTACACCTTC. Translated: CASRPTGGYYGYTF. The rearrangement joins TRBV12-3 or TRBV12-4 to TRBJ1-2, with 8 nucleotides matching TRBD1. V was pared by 6 bases and J by 3 bases, with 6 bases of the junction left unmatched. This CDR3 region has 14 residues.

This clonotype came up many times. V usage is TRBV10-3 and J usage is TRBJ2-7; TRBD2 matches 7 bases. The V gene end was trimmed by 2 bases and the J gene end by 2 bases; junction bases not matched to a gene: 9. The germline V gene encodes CDR1 ENHRY and CDR2 SYGVKD. CDR3 length equals 16 residues. Here the CDR3 reads CAISEVPSGGTYEQYF. The CDR3 coding sequence is TGTGCCATCAGTGAGGTCCCTAGCGGAGGGACCTACGAGCAGTACTTC.

This sequence joins TRBV12-3 or TRBV12-4 and TRBJ1-1; D ambiguous. The CDR3 runs to 14 residues. Trimming shortened V by 7 bases and J by 5 bases, and 17 bases separated the two germline ends. The CDR3: CASKLVERGTEAFF. The CDR3 nucleotides are TGTGCCAGCAAGCTGGTGGAGCGCGGGACTGAAGCTTTCTTT.

This clonotype was recorded many times. The chain recombines TRBV5-1 with TRBJ1-1, with D perhaps matching TRBD1 (5 bases). This CDR3 contains 12 residues. Germline CDR1 reads SGHRS; CDR2 reads YFSETQ. V lost 5 bases and J 4 bases, leaving 9 bases between the germline ends. The CDR3 loop reads CASRSGGTEAFF. The CDR3 DNA follows: TGCGCCAGCAGGAGTGGGGGCACTGAAGCTTTCTTT.

This chain uses TRBV12-3 or TRBV12-4 with TRBJ2-1; TRBD1 aligns across 7 bases. J gave up 1 base and V 6 bases, and 18 bases lay outside the gene matches. The CDR3 totals 19 residues. The CDR3 loop is CASRRLVPGRDSSYNEQFF. In nucleotides, the CDR3 is TGTGCCAGCAGACGCCTAGTCCCAGGTCGGGACAGTTCCTACAATGAGCAGTTCTTC.

The chain combines TRBV9 with TRBJ1-1; D possibly corresponds to TRBD1 (5 bases). Germline V lookup: CDR1 SGDLS, CDR2 YYNGEE. V lost 2 bases and J lost 1, with 9 bases in between. The CDR3 extends over 14 amino acids. The DNA of the CDR3 is TGTGCCAGCAGCGTTTCCGGGGCGAACACTGAAGCTTTCTTT. It codes for CASSVSGANTEAFF.

This clonotype has a count of ten or more. One end of the junction varies from germline; a read error may be responsible. The DNA of the CDR3 is TGCAGTGCTAATGGGGGACAGGGACAACTTGAAGCCTTCTTT. Its translation: CSANGGQGQLEAFF. The genes are TRBV20-1 and TRBJ1-1; 9 bases map to TRBD1. The germline V gene encodes CDR1 DFQATT and CDR2 SNEGSKA (reference sequence). The CDR3 consists of 14 residues.

This clonotype was counted only a few times. The chain recombines TRBV6-1 with TRBJ2-4, with TRBD2 identical over 14 bases. V dropped 7 bases and J dropped 5; count of bases not matched to a gene: 4. The CDR3 covers 15 residues. The germline V gene has CDR1 MNHNS and CDR2 SASEGT. DNA for the CDR3: TGTGCCAGCAAACGACTAGCGGGAGGGGAAAACATTCAGTACTTC. Protein sequence: CASKRLAGGENIQYF.

The rearrangement uses TRBV5-1 and TRBJ1-6; no firm D call. From germline, CDR1 is SGHRS and CDR2 YFSETQ. The CDR3 is 15 residues long. V was cut by 7 bases and J by 7 bases, with 18 bases left in between. This CDR3 reads CASAALGEKNSPLHF. CDR3 bases: TGCGCCAGCGCCGCCCTGGGAGAGAAGAATTCACCCCTCCACTTT. The entire variable domain, with the rest obtained from reference TRBV5-1 and TRBJ1-6, is as follows: KAGVTQTPRYLIKTRGQQVTLSCSPISGHRSVSWYQQTPGQGLQFLFEYFSETQRNKGNFPGRFSGRQFSNSRSEMNVSTLELGDSALYLCASAALGEKNSPLHFGNGTRLTVT.